This passage covers 21 T cell receptor beta chains from one sample sequenced in a study of cytomegalovirus exposure and HLA in healthy donors. A multiplex PCR was run with 60 Vbeta primers and 13 Jbeta primers. Libraries were prepared by immunoSEQ multiplex PCR; TCRdb keeps only in-frame clonotypes and omits some of them. The table includes 90,000 to 120,000 clones, 70% detected once. Material: PBMCs. The receptors derive from a man aged 40-49 years in good health and CMV-seropositive.

This clone was observed a single time. The chain carries TRBV7-2 and TRBJ2-7; 7 nucleotides match TRBD2. This CDR3 is 16 amino acids long. Per the germline V gene, CDR1 is SGHTA and CDR2 is FQGNSA. The trim removed 5 bases at V and 0 bases at J, leaving 10 bases unmatched. The CDR3 protein is CASSTTSAQSSYEQYF. DNA for the CDR3: TGTGCCAGCAGCACTACTAGCGCCCAGAGCTCCTACGAGCAGTACTTC.

This chain links TRBV5-4 with TRBJ2-3; D remains ambiguous. Germline lookup yields CDR1 SGHNT and CDR2 YYREEE (reference sequence). This CDR3 has 12 residues. Deletions cut 2 bases from V and 1 base from J, with 2 bases between. The DNA for the CDR3 is TGTGCCAGCAGCTTCGGCACAGATACGCAGTATTTT. It specifies CASSFGTDTQYF.

The chain combines TRBV7-9 with TRBJ2-4; a possible D gene is TRBD2 (6 bases). The CDR3 consists of 15 residues. Per the germline V gene, CDR1 is SEHNR and CDR2 is FQNEAQ (reference sequence). With 1 base removed from V and 0 bases from J, the gap between germline ends came to 7 bases. This CDR3 reads CASSLVGGAKNIQYF. The CDR3 bases are TGTGCCAGCAGCTTAGTCGGGGGAGCCAAAAACATTCAGTACTTC.

In its sample, this clone was seen a few times. J is TRBJ1-5 and V is TRBV2, with 7 positions matching TRBD1. The germline gives CDR1 SNHLY, CDR2 FYNNEI. V lost 6 bases and J lost 13; bases outside the gene matches: 3. The CDR3 spans 10 residues. This CDR3 reads CASRGQDQHF. CDR3 in DNA: TGTGCCAGCAGAGGACAGGATCAGCATTTT.

This clone has a handful of counts. The chain is built from TRBV27 and TRBJ1-4; D is possibly TRBD1 (6 bases). CDR1 is MNHEY and CDR2 is SMNVEV in the germline V gene (reference sequence). Trimming pared 8 bases from V and 4 bases from J, leaving 14 bases between. This CDR3 contains 14 residues. The CDR3 protein is CASPHGGLNEKLFF. DNA of the CDR3: TGTGCCAGCCCCCACGGGGGGCTTAATGAAAAACTGTTTTTT. Full variable domain (remainder filled in from reference TRBV27 and TRBJ1-4): EAQVTQNPRYLITVTGKKLTVTCSQNMNHEYMSWYRQDPGLGLRQIYYSMNVEVTDKGDVPEGYKVSRKEKRNFPLILESPSPNQTSLYFCASPHGGLNEKLFFGSGTQLSVL.

This chain uses TRBV5-1 with TRBJ1-1; 7 bases are a match to TRBD1. J lost 4 bases, V lost 6 bases, and 6 bases had no gene match. The CDR3 covers 13 residues. Per germline, CDR1 SGHRS and CDR2 YFSETQ. CDR3 nucleotides: TGCGCCAGCATCCCGCAGGGGGGCACTGAAGCTTTCTTT. It yields the protein CASIPQGGTEAFF.

The chain recombines TRBV7-6 with TRBJ2-7, with D possibly TRBD1 on 5 matching bases. CDR3 length: 15 amino acids. CDR1 and CDR2 from the germline V gene are SGHVS and FNYEAQ. V was trimmed by 2 bases and J by 0 bases, leaving 11 bases between them. This CDR3 is CASSLLKGPSYEQYF. CDR3 coding DNA: TGTGCCAGCAGCTTACTGAAGGGGCCCTCCTACGAGCAGTACTTC. Drawing the rest from reference TRBV7-6 and TRBJ2-7, the complete variable domain is GAGVSQSPRYKVTKRGQDVALRCDPISGHVSLYWYRQALGQGPEFLTYFNYEAQQDKSGLPNDRFSAERPEGSISTLTIQRTEQRDSAMYRCASSLLKGPSYEQYFGPGTRLTVT.

About this clone: A junction boundary mismatches the germline segment, possibly from a read error. The chain carries TRBV7-7 and TRBJ1-3; 7 nucleotides align to TRBD1. This CDR3 comprises 15 residues. Germline CDR1 reads SSHAT; CDR2 reads FNYEAQ (reference sequence). CDR3: CASSSGQASGNTIYF. In nucleotides, the CDR3 is TGTGCTAGCAGCTCAGGACAGGCTTCTGGAAACACCATATATTTT.

The gene calls are TRBV7-2 and TRBJ1-2; 10 bases map to TRBD1. The V segment lost 5 bases and the J segment 6 bases; nucleotides outside the gene matches: 9. The CDR3 covers 15 residues. CDR1 is SGHTA and CDR2 is FQGNSA in the germline V gene. CDR3 in DNA: TGTGCCAGCAGCACTCGGGACAGGGGATGGGATGGCTACACCTTC. Protein product: CASSTRDRGWDGYTF.

This clone was picked up a small number of times. The chain has TRBV2 and TRBJ1-5, with 7 nucleotides matching TRBD1. The length of the CDR3 is 14 residues. V shed 5 bases and J 3 bases; nucleotides not matched to a gene: 4. Germline V gives CDR1 SNHLY, CDR2 FYNNEI. The CDR3 region is CASSPTGNNQPQHF. The CDR3 DNA reads as TGTGCCAGCAGTCCGACAGGGAACAATCAGCCCCAGCATTTT.

The chain combines TRBV28 with TRBJ2-1; a possible D gene is TRBD2 (5 bases). Germline V CDR1 and CDR2: MDHEN, SYDVKM. This CDR3 is 13 amino acids long. The V end lost 5 bases, the J end lost 7 bases, and 12 bases lay between the germline ends. DNA of the CDR3: TGTGCCAGCAGTACACTAGAATTTAATGAGCAGTTCTTC. Protein sequence: CASSTLEFNEQFF.

The genes are TRBV28 and TRBJ2-3, with TRBD2 matching 15 bases. The V segment lost 3 bases and the J segment 1 base; nucleotides outside the gene matches: 17. The CDR3 totals 22 residues. Germline CDR1 reads MDHEN; CDR2 reads SYDVKM. Here the CDR3 DNA reads TGTGCCAGCAGTTTCCTTCTACCTTCTAGGACTAGCGGGAGGGCCCGCACAGATACGCAGTATTTT. Protein product: CASSFLLPSRTSGRARTDTQYF.

This chain uses TRBV6-1 with TRBJ2-3; 9 bases are shared with TRBD1. CDR1 and CDR2 (germline): MNHNS, SASEGT. V trimming: 0 bases; J trimming: 3 bases; junction bases outside the gene matches: 4. The CDR3 runs 16 residues. For the CDR3, the DNA is TGTGCCAGCAGTGAAGCGTTGGGACAGGGAACAGATACGCAGTATTTT. This codes for CASSEALGQGTDTQYF.

V and J are TRBV27 and TRBJ1-4, with unresolved D. The CDR3 has 17 residues. Germline assignment: CDR1 MNHEY and CDR2 SMNVEV (reference sequence). V was trimmed by 4 bases and J by 0 bases, leaving 15 bases between them. CDR3 DNA sequence: TGTGCCAGCAGTTCAAATACCCCAGGAACAACTAATGAAAAACTGTTTTTT. Translating it yields CASSSNTPGTTNEKLFF.

The CDR3 loop reads CASRDTYSNQPQHF. CDR3 nucleotides: TGTGCCAGCAGGGACACGTATAGCAATCAGCCCCAGCATTTT. The genes are TRBV2 and TRBJ1-5; tentatively, D is TRBD1 (5 bases). From germline, CDR1 is SNHLY and CDR2 FYNNEI. V lost 6 bases and J 0 bases, leaving 9 bases between the germline ends. This CDR3 region has 14 residues.

This clone was recorded once. This sequence joins TRBV10-2 and TRBJ2-1; the D is unclear. V lost 7 bases, J lost 1 base, and 20 bases lay in between. Germline V CDR1 and CDR2: WSHSY, SAAADI. The CDR3 totals 17 residues. CDR3 amino acids: CASMTQDALLSYNEQFF. For the CDR3, the DNA is TGCGCCAGCATGACCCAAGACGCCTTACTATCCTACAATGAGCAGTTCTTC.

The chain joins TRBV28 to TRBJ1-3; D unresolved. This CDR3 region has 16 residues. Trimming took off 4 bases at V and 0 bases at J, with 13 bases between the two ends. Germline V gene lookup returns CDR1 MDHEN and CDR2 SYDVKM. The CDR3 protein is CASSSLSPRSGNTIYF. CDR3 nucleotide sequence: TGTGCCAGCAGTTCCCTTTCCCCTCGCTCTGGAAACACCATATATTTT.

V is TRBV5-4 and J is TRBJ1-3, with D maybe TRBD1 (5 bases). The CDR3 has 17 amino acids. V lost 0 bases and J lost 0, with 13 bases in between. The V gene's germline CDR1 is SGHNT and CDR2 YYREEE (reference sequence). The CDR3: CASSLDTDSNSGNTIYF. CDR3 sequence (DNA): TGTGCCAGCAGCTTGGATACCGACAGTAACTCTGGAAACACCATATATTTT.

The gene calls are TRBV30 and TRBJ2-1, with 13 positions matching TRBD2. CDR3 size: 12 residues. The germline CDR1 and CDR2 sequences are GTSNPN and SVGIG (reference sequence). With 5 bases clipped from V and 10 bases from J, the junction kept 2 bases outside the gene matches. CDR3 sequence (DNA): TGTGCCTGGGGACTAGCGGGAGACGAGCAGTTCTTC. This gives the protein CAWGLAGDEQFF. Based on the CDR3 plus reference TRBV30 and TRBJ2-1, the full variable domain is SQTIHQWPATLVQPVGSPLSLECTVEGTSNPNLYWYRQAAGRGLQLLFYSVGIGQISSEVPQNLSASRPQDRQFILSSKKLLLSDSGFYLCAWGLAGDEQFFGPGTRLTVL.

The chain couples TRBV4-2 to TRBJ2-1; 9 positions agree with TRBD1. The length of the CDR3 is 14 residues. The germline CDR1 and CDR2 sequences are LGHNA and YNFKEQ. V was clipped by 4 bases and J by 8 bases; unmatched bases: 6. The CDR3 nucleotides read TGTGCCAGCAGCCGAAACAGGGGGCTAGATGAGCAGTTCTTC. This gives the protein CASSRNRGLDEQFF.

The chain joins TRBV13 to TRBJ2-1, with TRBD2 identical over 11 bases. Losses at the gene ends were 4 bases for V and 6 bases for J; bases not matched to a gene: 23. This CDR3 is built from 21 residues. The germline gives CDR1 PRHDT, CDR2 FYEKMQ (reference sequence). CDR3 in DNA: TGTGCCAGCAGCTCCACTCGACAAGGCGAGAGAGTAGCGGGAGGGCGCAATGAGCAGTTCTTC. Translated: CASSSTRQGERVAGGRNEQFF. Filled out from reference TRBV13 and TRBJ2-1, the complete variable domain reads AAGVIQSPRHLIKEKRETATLKCYPIPRHDTVYWYQQGPGQDPQFLISFYEKMQSDKGSIPDRFSAQQFSDYHSELNMSSLELGDSALYFCASSSTRQGERVAGGRNEQFFGPGTRLTVL.